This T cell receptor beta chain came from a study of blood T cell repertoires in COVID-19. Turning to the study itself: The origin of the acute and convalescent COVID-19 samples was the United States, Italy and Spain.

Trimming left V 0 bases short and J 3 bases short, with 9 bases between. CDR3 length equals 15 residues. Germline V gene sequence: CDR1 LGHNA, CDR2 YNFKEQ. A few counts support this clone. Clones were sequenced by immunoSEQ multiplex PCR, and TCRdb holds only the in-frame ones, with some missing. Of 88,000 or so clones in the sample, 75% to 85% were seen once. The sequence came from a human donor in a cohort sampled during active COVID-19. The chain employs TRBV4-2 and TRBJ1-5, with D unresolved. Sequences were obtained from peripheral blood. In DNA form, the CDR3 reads TGTGCCAGCAGCCAAGACAGGCACTTCAATCAGCCCCAGCATTTT. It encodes CASSQDRHFNQPQHF.